The sequence of this TCR beta chain was determined in a study of blood T cell repertoires in COVID-19. Sequencing was performed with immunoSEQ multiplex PCR; in TCRdb, only in-frame clones are kept and a portion is missing. The sample yields 18,000 or so clones, 81% seen once. Germline V gene lookup returns CDR1 MNHEY and CDR2 SVGAGI. CDR3 length equals 14 residues. Trimming at V came to 7 bases and at J to 1 base, leaving 4 bases not matched to a gene. The rearrangement joins TRBV6-5 to TRBJ1-5; 7 bases are a match to TRBD1. Sequenced material: peripheral blood. This receptor was obtained from a middle-aged man with active or convalescent COVID-19. For the CDR3, the DNA is TGTGCCAGCAACCCGACAGGGAGCAATCAGCCCCAGCATTTT. Protein: CASNPTGSNQPQHF.